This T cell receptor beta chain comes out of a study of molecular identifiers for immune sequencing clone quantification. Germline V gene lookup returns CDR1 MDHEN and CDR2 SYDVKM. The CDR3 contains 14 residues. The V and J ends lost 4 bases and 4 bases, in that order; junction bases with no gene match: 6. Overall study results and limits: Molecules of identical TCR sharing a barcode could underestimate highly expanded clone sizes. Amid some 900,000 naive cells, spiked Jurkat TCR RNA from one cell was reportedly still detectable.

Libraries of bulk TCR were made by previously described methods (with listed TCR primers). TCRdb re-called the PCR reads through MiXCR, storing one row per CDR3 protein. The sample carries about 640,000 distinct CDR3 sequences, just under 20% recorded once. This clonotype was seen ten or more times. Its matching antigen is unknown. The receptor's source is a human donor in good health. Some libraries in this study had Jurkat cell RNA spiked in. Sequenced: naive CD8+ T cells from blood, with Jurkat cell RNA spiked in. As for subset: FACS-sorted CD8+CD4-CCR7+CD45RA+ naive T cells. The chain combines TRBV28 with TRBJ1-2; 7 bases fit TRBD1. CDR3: CASSYRGDGYGYTF. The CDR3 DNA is TGTGCCAGCAGTTACAGGGGCGATGGCTATGGCTACACCTTC.